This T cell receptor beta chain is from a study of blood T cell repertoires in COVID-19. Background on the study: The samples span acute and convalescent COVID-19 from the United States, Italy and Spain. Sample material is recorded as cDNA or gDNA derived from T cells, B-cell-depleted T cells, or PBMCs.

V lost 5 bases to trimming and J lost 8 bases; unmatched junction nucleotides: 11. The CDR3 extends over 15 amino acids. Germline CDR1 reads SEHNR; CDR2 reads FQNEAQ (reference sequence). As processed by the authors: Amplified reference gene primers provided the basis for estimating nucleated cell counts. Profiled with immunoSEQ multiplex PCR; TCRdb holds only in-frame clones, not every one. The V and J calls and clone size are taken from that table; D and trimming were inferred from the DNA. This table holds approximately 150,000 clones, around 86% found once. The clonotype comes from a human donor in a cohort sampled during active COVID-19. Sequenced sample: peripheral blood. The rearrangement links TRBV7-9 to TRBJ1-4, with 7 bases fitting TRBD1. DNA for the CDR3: TGTGCCAGCAGCGCGTCCGGGACAGTAGAAGAAAAACTGTTTTTT. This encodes CASSASGTVEEKLFF.